The 25 T cell receptor beta chains below all came from one sample that was sequenced in a study of preoperative IRX-2 immunotherapy in early breast cancer. Treatment reported: preoperative locoregional IRX-2 cytokine immunotherapy. Produced via immunoSEQ multiplex PCR; TCRdb's table is partial and in-frame only. The table has tens of thousands of clones, over 85% seen once. The material sequenced was tumor tissue, taken after IRX-2 immunotherapy. These receptors originate from a human donor with breast cancer.

V and J are TRBV6-8 and TRBJ2-3, with D perhaps matching TRBD1 (6 bases). Germline assignment: CDR1 MNHGY and CDR2 SAAAGT. V was cut by 6 bases and J by 0 bases, with 10 bases left in between. This CDR3 is 14 amino acids long. CDR3 coding DNA: TGTGCCAGCAGAAGGACAGCTAGCACAGATACGCAGTATTTT. Translated: CASRRTASTDTQYF.

The gene calls are TRBV6-8 and TRBJ1-1, with D possibly matching TRBD1 (5 bases). Germline lookup yields CDR1 MNHGY and CDR2 SAAAGT. The CDR3 is made up of 15 amino acids. The V gene lost 6 bases and the J gene lost 1 base, with 15 bases spanning the gap. CDR3 sequence reads: CASSLGGTGNTEAFF. DNA for the CDR3: TGTGCCAGCAGCCTCGGGGGTACGGGGAACACTGAAGCTTTCTTT.

The chain uses TRBV11-3 and TRBJ1-4; a weak D match, TRBD1 (5 bases). Germline values: CDR1 SGHNT, CDR2 YENEEA. With 1 base removed from V and 3 bases from J, the gap between germline ends came to 6 bases. There are 14 residues in the CDR3. The CDR3 coding sequence is TGTGCCAGCAGCTTAGGGGGGGCTAATGAAAAACTGTTTTTT. Protein sequence: CASSLGGANEKLFF.

This clone was counted between two and nine times. The chain carries TRBV11-3 and TRBJ2-5, with 9 bases that match TRBD1. CDR3 length equals 14 residues. Germline loops: CDR1 SGHNT, CDR2 YENEEA. V lost 5 bases to trimming and J lost 5 bases; unmatched junction nucleotides: 6. The CDR3 spells CASSRTGGQETQYF. CDR3 DNA: TGTGCCAGCAGCCGAACAGGGGGCCAGGAGACCCAGTACTTC.

The count of this clone is one. The V gene is TRBV19, the J gene TRBJ1-4; D unclear. Trimming took 2 bases from V and 4 from J, leaving 11 bases between them. This CDR3 spans 15 amino acids. Looked up from germline, CDR1 is LNHDA and CDR2 is SQIVND (reference sequence). The chain's CDR3 is CASSISAGDNEKLFF. The CDR3, as DNA: TGTGCCAGTAGTATATCGGCAGGCGATAATGAAAAACTGTTTTTT.

The rearrangement uses TRBV1 and TRBJ1-2; the DNA was not compared with TRBD1, the D call given in the table. TRBV1 is tagged as a pseudogene. The CDR3 runs to 19 residues. The CDR3 DNA sequence: TGCGCCAGCAGCCAAGATGGCGGACAGGGGGCCCCACGTGGATATGGCTACACCTTC. Translated: CASSQDGGQGAPRGYGYTF.

The rearrangement joins TRBV15 to TRBJ2-2, with D unresolved. Germline-derived CDR1 and CDR2 are LNHNV and YYDKDF (reference sequence). The CDR3 contains 15 residues. V was cut by 3 bases and J by 0 bases, with 8 bases left in between. CDR3 loop: CATSSRNSNTGELFF. CDR3 bases: TGTGCCACCAGCAGCAGGAATTCGAACACCGGGGAGCTGTTTTTT. Full variable domain (remainder filled in from reference TRBV15 and TRBJ2-2): DAMVIQNPRYQVTQFGKPVTLSCSQTLNHNVMYWYQQKSSQAPKLLFHYYDKDFNNEADTPDNFQSRRPNTSFCFLDIRSPGLGDTAMYLCATSSRNSNTGELFFGEGSRLTVL.

The chain joins TRBV7-5 to TRBJ2-4; the D call of TRBD1 is as the table states it, not checked on the DNA. TRBV7-5 is a pseudogene segment. The CDR3 is 15 amino acids. The CDR3 protein is CASSAQTVAKNIQYF. In nucleotides, the CDR3 is TGTGCCAGCAGCGCCCAAACAGTAGCCAAAAACATTCAGTACTTC.

The rearrangement links TRBV11-3 to TRBJ2-7; D not resolved. Between the trimmed V and J ends, which lost 3 bases and 3 bases, there was a span of 12 bases. The CDR3 sequence is 14 residues long. Germline V gives CDR1 SGHNT, CDR2 YENEEA. CDR3 residues: CASSFGTLNYEQYF. The CDR3 bases are TGTGCCAGCAGCTTCGGCACGCTGAACTACGAGCAGTACTTC.

The CDR3 DNA follows: TGTGCCAGCAGCCCTAGGACAGGGTACGACACCGGGGAGCTGTTTTTT. Amino acid sequence: CASSPRTGYDTGELFF. This chain links TRBV11-3 with TRBJ2-2, with TRBD1 matching 8 bases. The V gene's germline CDR1 is SGHNT and CDR2 YENEEA. V was clipped by 5 bases and J by 3 bases; unmatched bases: 8. The CDR3 is 16 amino acids.

The rearrangement uses TRBV6-4 and TRBJ1-2; 8 bases fit TRBD1. This CDR3 spans 13 amino acids. Trimming cost V 3 bases and J 5 bases; bases outside gene matches: 2. The germline V gene has CDR1 MRHNA and CDR2 SNTAGT. The DNA for the CDR3 is TGTGCCAGCAGTGAAGGACAGGGTTATGGCTACACCTTC. This sequence encodes CASSEGQGYGYTF.

The chain uses TRBV6-8 and TRBJ2-1, with TRBD2 matching 10 bases. Per germline, CDR1 MNHGY and CDR2 SAAAGT. V shed 2 bases and J 9 bases; nucleotides not matched to a gene: 7. CDR3 length: 15 amino acids. The CDR3 DNA reads as TGTGCCAGCAGTTACCGGCGACTAGCGGGTTTTGAGCAGTTCTTC. Residues: CASSYRRLAGFEQFF.

The chain is built from TRBV14 and TRBJ1-4; D not resolved. The germline V gene has CDR1 SGHDN and CDR2 FVKESK. CDR3 length: 15 amino acids. Trimming took 4 bases from V and 8 from J, leaving 17 bases between them. The CDR3 sequence is CASSPAEHVWEKLFF. The CDR3, as DNA: TGTGCCAGCAGCCCCGCCGAACACGTTTGGGAAAAACTGTTTTTT.

This clone occurred a few times. The chain links TRBV6-8 to TRBJ1-1, with 7 positions matching TRBD1. The ends lost 6 bases at V and 7 bases at J; junction bases unmatched: 11. The germline CDR1 and CDR2 sequences are MNHGY and SAAAGT. There are 14 residues in the CDR3. Here the CDR3 DNA reads TGTGCCAGCAGGAAAGGGGGCGAAACCCTTGAAGCTTTCTTT. This sequence encodes CASRKGGETLEAFF.

V and J are TRBV15 and TRBJ1-2; D is undetermined. Per germline, CDR1 LNHNV and CDR2 YYDKDF (reference sequence). The CDR3 loop spans 14 amino acids. The ends were cut back, 0 bases at V and 2 bases at J, with 7 bases in the middle. The CDR3 region is CATSRDLGNYGYTF. DNA of the CDR3: TGTGCCACCAGCAGAGATCTGGGGAACTATGGCTACACCTTC.

This chain uses TRBV4-1 with TRBJ2-1, with TRBD1 matching 8 bases. Germline V lookup: CDR1 MGHRA, CDR2 YSYEKL. The V gene end was trimmed by 4 bases and the J gene end by 8 bases; junction bases not matched to a gene: 7. The CDR3 loop spans 14 amino acids. The CDR3 spells CASSRGQGLDEQFF. The CDR3 DNA sequence: TGCGCCAGCAGCCGAGGACAGGGTCTGGATGAGCAGTTCTTC.

The gene calls are TRBV6-8 and TRBJ2-6; unclear D gene. This CDR3 contains 14 residues. V lost 6 bases and J lost 4, with 10 bases in between. The germline CDR1 and CDR2 sequences are MNHGY and SAAAGT. The CDR3 protein is CASSERSGANVLTF. DNA of the CDR3: TGTGCCAGCAGCGAAAGGTCCGGGGCCAACGTCCTGACTTTC.

This chain connects TRBV4-1 to TRBJ1-5; D unresolved. V shed 1 base and J shed 2 bases, with 15 bases lying between them. CDR3 length: 17 residues. Germline V CDR1 and CDR2: MGHRA, YSYEKL. CDR3: CASSQGPMGMGNQPQHF. The CDR3 nucleotides are TGCGCCAGCAGCCAAGGGCCTATGGGAATGGGCAATCAGCCCCAGCATTTT.

This clone was counted a single time. V usage is TRBV5-1 and J usage is TRBJ1-2; the D gene is possibly TRBD1 (5 bases). CDR3 length equals 16 residues. Germline assignment: CDR1 SGHRS and CDR2 YFSETQ. V was cut by 3 bases and J by 0 bases, with 15 bases left in between. CDR3 in DNA: TGCGCCAGCAGCTCCGCGGTCCAGGGCACTAACTATGGCTACACCTTC. It specifies CASSSAVQGTNYGYTF. The full variable domain, in which reference TRBV5-1 and TRBJ1-2 provide the parts outside the CDR3, is KAGVTQTPRYLIKTRGQQVTLSCSPISGHRSVSWYQQTPGQGLQFLFEYFSETQRNKGNFPGRFSGRQFSNSRSEMNVSTLELGDSALYLCASSSAVQGTNYGYTFGSGTRLTVV.

The chain joins TRBV11-3 to TRBJ1-2; perhaps TRBD1 as D (6 bases). The V end lost 2 bases, the J end lost 6 bases, and 22 bases lay between the germline ends. Germline V gene sequence: CDR1 SGHNT, CDR2 YENEEA. This CDR3 is 17 amino acids long. CDR3 coding DNA: TGTGCCAGCAGCTTATTTGGCACCGGGACACAGCTACATGGCTACACCTTC. Translation gives CASSLFGTGTQLHGYTF.

This sequence joins TRBV7-4 and TRBJ2-1, with no clear D. The CDR3 sequence is 13 residues long. V was trimmed by 2 bases and J by 8 bases, leaving 10 bases between them. The germline V gene encodes CDR1 SGHVT and CDR2 SQSDAQ. CDR3 sequence (DNA): TGTGCCAGCAGCTTAAGTGGCGGCTATGAGCAGTTCTTC. Its protein product is CASSLSGGYEQFF.

The chain employs TRBV7-5 and TRBJ1-2; the D call in the table, TRBD1, was not verified against the DNA. TRBV7-5 is a listed pseudogene. The CDR3 consists of 14 residues. As DNA, the CDR3 is TGTGCCAGCAGTCCCGGCAGGGGGCCTTGGGGCTACACCTTC. The encoded protein is CASSPGRGPWGYTF.

This clone came up once. The chain has TRBV29-1 and TRBJ1-1, with 8 bases that match TRBD1. V trimming: 0 bases; J trimming: 3 bases; junction bases outside the gene matches: 12. The CDR3 loop spans 17 amino acids. From germline, CDR1 is SQVTM and CDR2 ANQGSEA. CDR3 coding DNA: TGCAGCGTTGAAGATGTTCTGGCAGGGGGCTGGGACACTGAAGCTTTCTTT. It encodes CSVEDVLAGGWDTEAFF. The full variable domain, rest sourced from reference TRBV29-1 and TRBJ1-1, is SAVISQKPSRDICQRGTSLTIQCQVDSQVTMMFWYRQQPGQSLTLIATANQGSEATYESGFVIDKFPISRPNLTFSTLTVSNMSPEDSSIYLCSVEDVLAGGWDTEAFFGQGTRLTVV.

The chain employs TRBV18 and TRBJ1-2, with D perhaps TRBD1 (5 bases). Germline CDR1 reads KGHSH; CDR2 reads LQKENI. The V end lost 3 bases, the J end lost 5 bases, and 19 bases lay between the germline ends. The CDR3 is made up of 16 amino acids. Written as DNA, the CDR3 is TGTGCCAGCTCACCCGACCTCGGGGGGGTTGGGTATGGCTACACCTTC. This translates into CASSPDLGGVGYGYTF.

This clone appeared once. V gene TRBV5-1 combines with J gene TRBJ2-7, with D unresolved. Trimming stripped 5 bases from V and 0 bases from J, with 12 bases between. The length of the CDR3 is 14 residues. CDR1 is SGHRS, CDR2 YFSETQ, per germline. The CDR3 coding sequence is TGCGCCAGCAGGGAGTGGCTTAGCTCCTACGAGCAGTACGTC. Encoded protein: CASREWLSSYEQYV.